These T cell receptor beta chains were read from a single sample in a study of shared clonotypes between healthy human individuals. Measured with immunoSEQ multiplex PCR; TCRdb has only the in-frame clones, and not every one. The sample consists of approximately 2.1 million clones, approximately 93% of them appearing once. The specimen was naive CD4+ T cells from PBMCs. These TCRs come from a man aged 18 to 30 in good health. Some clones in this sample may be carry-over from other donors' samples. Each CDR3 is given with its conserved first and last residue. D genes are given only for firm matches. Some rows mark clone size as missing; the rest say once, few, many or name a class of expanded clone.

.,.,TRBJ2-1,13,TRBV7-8,CASSLGTKTEQFF,TGTGCCAGCAGCTTAGGGACTAAGACTGAGCAGTTCTTC
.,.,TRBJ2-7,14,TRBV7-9,CASSLTAGAYEQYF,TGTGCCAGCAGCTTAACGGCAGGGGCCTACGAGCAGTACTTC
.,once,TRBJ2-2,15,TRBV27,CASSLSRFNTGELFF,TGTGCCAGCAGTTTGAGTCGGTTTAACACCGGGGAGCTGTTTTTT
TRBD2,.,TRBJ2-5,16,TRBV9,CASSVGKTSGQETQYF,TGTGCCAGCAGCGTAGGAAAGACTAGCGGACAAGAGACCCAGTACTTC
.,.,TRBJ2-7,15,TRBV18,CASSPGTTISYEQYF,TGTGCCAGCTCCCCCGGGACCACGATCTCCTACGAGCAGTACTTC
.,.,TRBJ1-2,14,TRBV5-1,CASSLVPQNYGYTF,TGCGCCAGCAGCTTGGTCCCCCAGAACTATGGCTACACCTTC
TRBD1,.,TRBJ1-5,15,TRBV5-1,CASSLATGGDQPQHF,TGCGCCAGCAGCTTGGCGACAGGGGGTGATCAGCCCCAGCATTTT
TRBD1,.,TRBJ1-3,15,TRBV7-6,CASSPRTGSGNTIYF,TGTGCCAGCAGCCCAAGGACAGGCTCTGGAAACACCATATATTTT
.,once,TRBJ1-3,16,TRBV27,CASSSLGRGSGNTIYF,TGTGCCAGCAGTTCCCTCGGCAGGGGCTCTGGAAACACCATATATTTT
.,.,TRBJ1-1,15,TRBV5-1,CASSLGSGGTTEAFF,TGCGCCAGCAGCTTGGGGTCGGGAGGCACCACTGAAGCTTTCTTT
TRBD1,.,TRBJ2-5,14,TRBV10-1,CASKGDRGRETQYF,TGCGCCAGCAAGGGGGACAGGGGGCGGGAGACCCAGTACTTC
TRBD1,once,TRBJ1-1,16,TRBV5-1,CASSSDKQGYSTEAFF,TGCGCCAGCAGCTCCGACAAACAGGGGTATAGTACTGAAGCTTTCTTT
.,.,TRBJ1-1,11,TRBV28,CASRGQRRAFF,TGTGCCAGCAGGGGCCAGCGCCGAGCTTTCTTT
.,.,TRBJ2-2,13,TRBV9,CASSEGLRGELFF,TGTGCCAGCAGCGAGGGGTTGCGGGGGGAGCTGTTTTTT
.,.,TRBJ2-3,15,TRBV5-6,CASSLIGKRVDTQYF,TGTGCCAGCAGCTTGATAGGAAAGCGGGTGGATACGCAGTATTTT
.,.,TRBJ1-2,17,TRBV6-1,CASSEARINLTPYGYTF,TGTGCCAGCAGTGAGGCCAGGATAAACCTCACCCCATATGGCTACACCTTC